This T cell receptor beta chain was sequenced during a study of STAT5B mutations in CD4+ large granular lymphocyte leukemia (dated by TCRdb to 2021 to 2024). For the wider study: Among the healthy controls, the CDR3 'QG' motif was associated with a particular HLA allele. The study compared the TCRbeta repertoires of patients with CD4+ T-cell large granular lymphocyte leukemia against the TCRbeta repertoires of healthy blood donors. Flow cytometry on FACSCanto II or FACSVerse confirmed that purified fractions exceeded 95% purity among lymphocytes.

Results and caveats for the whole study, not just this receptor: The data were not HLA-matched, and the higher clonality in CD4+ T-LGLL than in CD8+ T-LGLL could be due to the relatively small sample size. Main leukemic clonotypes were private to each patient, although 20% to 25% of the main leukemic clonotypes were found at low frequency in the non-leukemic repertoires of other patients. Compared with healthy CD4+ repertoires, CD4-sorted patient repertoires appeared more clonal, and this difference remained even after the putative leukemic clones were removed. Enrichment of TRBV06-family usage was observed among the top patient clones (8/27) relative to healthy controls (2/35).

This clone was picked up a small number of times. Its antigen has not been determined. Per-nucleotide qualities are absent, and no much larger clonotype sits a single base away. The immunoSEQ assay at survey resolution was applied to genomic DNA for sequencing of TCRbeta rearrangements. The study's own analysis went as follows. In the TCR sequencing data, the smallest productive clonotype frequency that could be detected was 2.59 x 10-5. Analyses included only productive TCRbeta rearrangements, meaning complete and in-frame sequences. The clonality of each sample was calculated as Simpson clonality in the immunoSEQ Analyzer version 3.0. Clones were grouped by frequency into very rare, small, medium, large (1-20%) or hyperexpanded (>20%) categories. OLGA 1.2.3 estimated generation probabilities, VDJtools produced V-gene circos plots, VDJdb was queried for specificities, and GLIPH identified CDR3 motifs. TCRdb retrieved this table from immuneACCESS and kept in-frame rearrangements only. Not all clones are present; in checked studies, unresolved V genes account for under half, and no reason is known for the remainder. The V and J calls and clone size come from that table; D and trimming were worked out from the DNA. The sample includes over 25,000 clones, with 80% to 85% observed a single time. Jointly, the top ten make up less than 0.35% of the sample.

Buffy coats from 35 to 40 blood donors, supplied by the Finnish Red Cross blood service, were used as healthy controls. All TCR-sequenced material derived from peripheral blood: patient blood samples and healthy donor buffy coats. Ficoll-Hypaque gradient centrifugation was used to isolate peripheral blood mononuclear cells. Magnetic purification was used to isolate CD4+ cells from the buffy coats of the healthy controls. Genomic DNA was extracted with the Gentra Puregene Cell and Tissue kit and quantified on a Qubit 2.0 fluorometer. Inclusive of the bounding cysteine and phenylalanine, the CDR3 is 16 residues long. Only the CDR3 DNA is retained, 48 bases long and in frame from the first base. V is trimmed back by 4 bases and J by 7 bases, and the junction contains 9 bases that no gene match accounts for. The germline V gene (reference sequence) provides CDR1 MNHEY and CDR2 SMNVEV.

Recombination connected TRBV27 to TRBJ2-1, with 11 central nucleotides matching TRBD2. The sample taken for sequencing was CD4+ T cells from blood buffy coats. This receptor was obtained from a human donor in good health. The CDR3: CASSSPGTSGGNEQFF. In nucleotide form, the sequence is TGTGCCAGCAGTTCCCCCGGGACTAGCGGTGGGAATGAGCAGTTCTTC.